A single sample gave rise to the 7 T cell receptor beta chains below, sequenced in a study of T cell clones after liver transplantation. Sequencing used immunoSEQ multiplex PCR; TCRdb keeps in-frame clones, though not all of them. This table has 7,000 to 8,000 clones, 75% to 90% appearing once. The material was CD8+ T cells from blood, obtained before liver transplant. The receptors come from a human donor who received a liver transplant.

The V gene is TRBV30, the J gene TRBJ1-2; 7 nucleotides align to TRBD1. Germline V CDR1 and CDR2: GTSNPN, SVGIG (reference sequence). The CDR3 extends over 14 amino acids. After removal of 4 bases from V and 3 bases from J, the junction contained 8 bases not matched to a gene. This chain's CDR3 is CAWNPGTDYYGYTF. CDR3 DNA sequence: TGTGCCTGGAACCCCGGGACAGATTACTATGGCTACACCTTC. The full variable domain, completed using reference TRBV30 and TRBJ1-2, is SQTIHQWPATLVQPVGSPLSLECTVEGTSNPNLYWYRQAAGRGLQLLFYSVGIGQISSEVPQNLSASRPQDRQFILSSKKLLLSDSGFYLCAWNPGTDYYGYTFGSGTRLTVV.

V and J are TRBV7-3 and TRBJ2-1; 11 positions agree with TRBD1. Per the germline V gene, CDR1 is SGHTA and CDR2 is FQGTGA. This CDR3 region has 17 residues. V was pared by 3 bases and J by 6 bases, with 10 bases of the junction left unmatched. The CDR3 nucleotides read TGTGCCAGCAGCTTCCTTGGACAGGGGGCGATCGGCAATGAGCAGTTCTTC. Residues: CASSFLGQGAIGNEQFF.

DNA of the CDR3: TGTGCCAGCAGCGCGCAGGGGGCCCCTGAAGCTTTCTTT. Amino acid sequence: CASSAQGAPEAFF. This chain joins TRBV9 and TRBJ1-1; 8 bases match TRBD1. Germline CDR1 is SGDLS and CDR2 is YYNGEE. Unmatched junction bases numbered 4, after V lost 3 bases and J lost 6 bases. This CDR3 region has 13 residues.

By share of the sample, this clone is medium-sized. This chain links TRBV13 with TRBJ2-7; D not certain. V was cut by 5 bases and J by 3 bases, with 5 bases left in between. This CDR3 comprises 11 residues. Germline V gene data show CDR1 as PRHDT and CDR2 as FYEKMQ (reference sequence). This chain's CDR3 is CASSPNYEQYF. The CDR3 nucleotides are TGTGCCAGCAGCCCCAACTACGAGCAGTACTTC.

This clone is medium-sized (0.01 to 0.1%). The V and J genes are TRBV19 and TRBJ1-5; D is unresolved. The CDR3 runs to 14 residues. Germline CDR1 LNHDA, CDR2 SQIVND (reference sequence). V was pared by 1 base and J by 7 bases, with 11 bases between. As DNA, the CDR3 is TGTGCCAGTAGTATAGGCCCAGGATGGCAGCCCCAGCATTTT. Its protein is CASSIGPGWQPQHF.

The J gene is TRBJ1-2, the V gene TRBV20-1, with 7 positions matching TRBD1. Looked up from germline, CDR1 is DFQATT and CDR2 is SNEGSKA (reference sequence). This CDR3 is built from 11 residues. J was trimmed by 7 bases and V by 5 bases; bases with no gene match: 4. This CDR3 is CSAAGGSGYTF. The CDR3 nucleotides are TGCAGTGCTGCAGGGGGAAGTGGCTACACCTTC.

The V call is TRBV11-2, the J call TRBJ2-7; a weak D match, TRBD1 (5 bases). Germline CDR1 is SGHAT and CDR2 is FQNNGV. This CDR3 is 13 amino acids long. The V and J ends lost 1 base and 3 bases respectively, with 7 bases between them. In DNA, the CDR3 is TGTGCCAGCAGCTTAGCTAGGGGCTACGAGCAGTACTTC. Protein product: CASSLARGYEQYF. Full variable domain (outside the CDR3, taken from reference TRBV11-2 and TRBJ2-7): EAGVAQSPRYKIIEKRQSVAFWCNPISGHATLYWYQQILGQGPKLLIQFQNNGVVDDSQLPKDRFSAERLKGVDSTLKIQPAKLEDSAVYLCASSLARGYEQYFGPGTRLTVT.